Sequencing of this TCR beta chain was carried out in a study of blood T cell repertoires in COVID-19. This clone was counted a single time. With 0 bases removed from V and 0 bases from J, the gap between germline ends came to 9 bases. The CDR3 runs 17 residues. Germline CDR1 is SGHVS and CDR2 is FQNEAQ. Under the authors' procedure: Amplification from reference gene primers served as the basis for estimated nucleated cell counts. Assay used: immunoSEQ multiplex PCR; TCRdb lists only in-frame clones, some missing. V, J and clone size derive from that table, while D and trimming were established from the DNA sequence. The data show about 300,000 clones, with less than 85% seen just once and under 2% held by the top ten.

Sequencing was carried out using PBMCs or T cells enriched from blood (not recorded which). This receptor was identified in a young woman who had been exposed to COVID-19. The genes are TRBV7-8 and TRBJ1-6; D gene unclear. CDR3 loop: CASSLALGSSYNSPLHF. CDR3 in DNA: TGTGCCAGCAGCTTAGCGCTCGGGAGCTCCTATAATTCACCCCTCCACTTT.